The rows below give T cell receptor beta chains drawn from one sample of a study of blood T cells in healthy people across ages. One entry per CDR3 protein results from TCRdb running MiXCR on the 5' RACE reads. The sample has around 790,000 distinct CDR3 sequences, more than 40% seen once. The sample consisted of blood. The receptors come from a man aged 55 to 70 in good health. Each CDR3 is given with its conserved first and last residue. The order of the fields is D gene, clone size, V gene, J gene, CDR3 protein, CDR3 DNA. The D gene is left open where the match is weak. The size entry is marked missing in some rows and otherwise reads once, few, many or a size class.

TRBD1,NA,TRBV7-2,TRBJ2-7,CASSPDRDRAYEQYF,TGTGCCAGCAGCCCTGACCGGGACAGGGCGTACGAGCAGTACTTC
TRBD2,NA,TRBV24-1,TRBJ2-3,CATSDKLAESTDTQYF,TGTGCCACCAGTGACAAACTAGCGGAGAGCACAGATACGCAGTATTTT
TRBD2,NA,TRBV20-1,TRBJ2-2,CSAKLARVTGELFF,TGCAGTGCCAAACTAGCGAGGGTGACCGGGGAGCTGTTTTTT
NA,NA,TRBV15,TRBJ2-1,CATSRALHNEQFF,TGTGCCACCAGCAGAGCTCTGCACAATGAGCAGTTCTTC
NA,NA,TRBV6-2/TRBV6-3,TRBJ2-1,CASSLLLGRDEQFF,TGTGCCAGCAGTTTATTACTCGGACGAGATGAGCAGTTCTTC
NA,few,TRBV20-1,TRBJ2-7,CSARDLATGGHEQYF,TGCAGTGCTAGAGATCTAGCCACTGGGGGCCACGAGCAGTACTTC
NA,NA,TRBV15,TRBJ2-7,CATSRDWEGASYEQYF,TGTGCCACCAGCAGAGATTGGGAGGGGGCGTCCTACGAGCAGTACTTC
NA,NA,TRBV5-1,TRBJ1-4,CASSLAVAAGNEKLFF,TGCGCCAGCAGCTTGGCCGTAGCCGCAGGGAATGAAAAACTGTTTTTT
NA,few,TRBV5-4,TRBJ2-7,CASSITGTHSYEQYF,TGTGCCAGCAGCATTACCGGGACACACTCCTACGAGCAGTACTTC
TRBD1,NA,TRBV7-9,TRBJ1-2,CASRAGGQVGYTF,TGTGCCAGCAGGGCAGGGGGGCAGGTTGGCTACACCTTC
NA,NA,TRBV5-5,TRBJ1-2,CASSLDLRDYYGYTF,TGTGCCAGCAGCTTGGATTTAAGGGACTACTATGGCTACACCTTC
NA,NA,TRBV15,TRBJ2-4,CATSRLPQLAKNIQYF,TGTGCCACCAGCAGGTTACCTCAATTAGCCAAAAACATTCAGTACTTC
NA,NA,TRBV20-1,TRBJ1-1,CSARAGTGFATEAFF,TGCAGTGCTAGGGCCGGGACGGGATTCGCCACTGAAGCTTTCTTT
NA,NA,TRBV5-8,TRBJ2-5,CASSLLLAGQETQYF,TGTGCCAGCAGCTTGCTACTAGCAGGACAAGAGACCCAGTACTTC
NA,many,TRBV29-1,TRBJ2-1,CSVEDRGREQFF,TGCAGCGTTGAAGACAGGGGAAGGGAGCAGTTCTTC
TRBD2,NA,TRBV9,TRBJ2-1,CASSVTAGRGEQFF,TGTGCCAGCAGCGTAACCGCAGGGAGGGGTGAGCAGTTCTTC
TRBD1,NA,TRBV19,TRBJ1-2,CASSSLTGVYGYTF,TGTGCCAGTAGTAGCCTGACAGGGGTCTATGGCTACACCTTC
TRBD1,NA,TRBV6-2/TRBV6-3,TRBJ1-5,CASSQIRDRLALSNQPQHF,TGTGCCAGCAGTCAGATCCGGGACAGACTTGCCCTGAGCAATCAGCCCCAGCATTTT
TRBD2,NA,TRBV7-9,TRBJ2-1,CASSLVTGLVFLDEQFF,TGTGCCAGCAGCTTAGTGACGGGACTAGTATTTCTGGATGAGCAGTTCTTC
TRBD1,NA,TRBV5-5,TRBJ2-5,CASSFGPQGAGETQYF,TGTGCCAGCAGCTTTGGTCCTCAGGGGGCTGGGGAGACCCAGTACTTC
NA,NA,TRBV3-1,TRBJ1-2,CASSHEPYGYTF,TGTGCCAGCAGCCATGAGCCGTATGGCTACACCTTC
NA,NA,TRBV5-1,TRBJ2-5,CASSVFRGLGEETQYF,TGCGCCAGCAGCGTTTTCCGGGGCCTTGGGGAGGAGACCCAGTACTTC
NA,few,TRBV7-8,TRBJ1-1,CASSGGAGAMTNTEAFF,TGTGCCAGCAGCGGGGGTGCTGGAGCGATGACGAACACTGAAGCTTTCTTT
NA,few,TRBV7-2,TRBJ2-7,CASSLQGGAPYEQYF,TGTGCCAGCAGCTTACAAGGCGGGGCGCCTTACGAGCAGTACTTC
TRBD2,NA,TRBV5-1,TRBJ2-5,CASSSLAVGETQYF,TGCGCCAGCAGCTCCCTAGCGGTAGGAGAGACCCAGTACTTC
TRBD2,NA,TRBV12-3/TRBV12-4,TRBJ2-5,CASRVAGSPVEQYF,TGTGCCAGCAGGGTAGCGGGATCCCCGGTGGAGCAGTACTTC
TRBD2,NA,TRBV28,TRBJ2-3,CASSFVGGGSTDTQYF,TGTGCCAGCAGTTTTGTCGGGGGAGGGAGCACAGATACGCAGTATTTT
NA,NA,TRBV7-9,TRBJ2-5,CASSPGDGVDKETQYF,TGTGCCAGCAGCCCTGGTGACGGGGTCGATAAGGAGACCCAGTACTTC
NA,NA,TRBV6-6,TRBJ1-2,CASSYGLDTNYGYTF,TGTGCCAGCAGTTATGGATTAGACACGAACTATGGCTACACCTTC
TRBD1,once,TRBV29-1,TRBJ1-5,CSVFPRTGSNQPQHF,TGCAGCGTTTTTCCCCGGACAGGTAGCAATCAGCCCCAGCATTTT
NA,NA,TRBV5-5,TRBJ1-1,CASTSLANTEAFF,TGTGCCAGCACCAGCCTAGCGAACACTGAAGCTTTCTTT
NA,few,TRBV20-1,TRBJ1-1,CSARSDEDTEAFF,TGCAGTGCTAGGTCGGACGAGGACACTGAAGCTTTCTTT
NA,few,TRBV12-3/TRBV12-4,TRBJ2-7,CASSPRPTEQYF,TGTGCCAGCAGCCCCCGTCCTACCGAGCAGTACTTC
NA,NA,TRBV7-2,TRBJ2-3,CASSRAWGSDTQYF,TGTGCCAGCAGCCGGGCTTGGGGTTCAGATACGCAGTATTTT
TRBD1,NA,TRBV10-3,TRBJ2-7,CAISPLDRGTYEQYF,TGTGCCATCAGTCCACTAGACAGGGGAACCTACGAGCAGTACTTC
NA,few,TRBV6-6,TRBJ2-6,CASSYDGGVGANVLTF,TGTGCCAGCAGTTACGATGGAGGTGTTGGGGCCAACGTCCTGACTTTC
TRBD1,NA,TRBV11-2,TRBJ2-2,CASSLSQGYWTGELFF,TGTGCCAGCAGCTTATCACAGGGGTATTGGACCGGGGAGCTGTTTTTT
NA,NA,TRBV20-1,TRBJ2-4,CSAGAQGGIQYF,TGCAGTGCTGGAGCACAGGGAGGCATTCAGTACTTC
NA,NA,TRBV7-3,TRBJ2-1,CASSLTGPASYNEQFF,TGTGCCAGCAGCCTAACTGGGCCGGCCTCCTACAATGAGCAGTTCTTC
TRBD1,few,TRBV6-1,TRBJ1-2,CASRPGQLSGGYTF,TGTGCCAGCAGGCCGGGACAGCTGTCGGGTGGCTACACCTTC
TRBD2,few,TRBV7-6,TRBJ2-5,CASSQGLAGTQETQYF,TGTGCCAGCAGCCAAGGACTAGCGGGGACCCAAGAGACCCAGTACTTC
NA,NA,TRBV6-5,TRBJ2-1,CASSYLGVGEQFF,TGTGCCAGCAGTTACCTTGGGGTTGGGGAGCAGTTCTTC
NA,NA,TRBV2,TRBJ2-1,CASSLTAPGWGQFF,TGTGCCAGCAGCTTGACAGCCCCCGGATGGGGGCAGTTCTTC
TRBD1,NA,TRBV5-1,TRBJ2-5,CASSLAPTGTGGQETQYF,TGCGCCAGCAGCTTGGCCCCAACCGGGACAGGGGGGCAAGAGACCCAGTACTTC
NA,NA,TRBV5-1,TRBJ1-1,CASSFLVRSRGTEAFF,TGCGCCAGCAGCTTCTTAGTTCGGTCCCGGGGAACTGAAGCTTTCTTT
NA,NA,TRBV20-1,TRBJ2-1,CRARGSYNEQFF,TGCAGGGCCCGGGGGTCCTACAATGAGCAGTTCTTC
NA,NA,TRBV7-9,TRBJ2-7,CASSEETAYEQYF,TGTGCCAGCAGCGAGGAGACAGCGTACGAGCAGTACTTC
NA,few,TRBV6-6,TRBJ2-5,CASSSFPRETQYF,TGTGCCAGCAGTTCGTTCCCCAGGGAGACCCAGTACTTC
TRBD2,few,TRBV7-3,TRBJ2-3,CASSPAVRGATDTQYF,TGTGCCAGCAGCCCAGCGGTGCGGGGGGCCACAGATACGCAGTATTTT
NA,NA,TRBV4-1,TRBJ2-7,CASSPIRDTSYEQYF,TGCGCCAGCAGCCCGATCCGGGACACGTCCTACGAGCAGTACTTC
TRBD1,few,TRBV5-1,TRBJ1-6,CASSLGNGQGNSPLHF,TGCGCCAGCAGCTTGGGGAACGGACAGGGGAATTCACCCCTCCACTTT
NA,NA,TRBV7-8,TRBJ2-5,CASIGRVVETQYF,TGTGCCAGCATCGGCAGGGTGGTAGAGACCCAGTACTTC
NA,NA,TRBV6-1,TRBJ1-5,CASSEGIGGSNQPQHF,TGTGCCAGCAGTGAAGGTATAGGGGGTAGCAATCAGCCCCAGCATTTT
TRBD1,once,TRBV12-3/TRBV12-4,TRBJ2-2,CASSFEGALIGELFF,TGTGCCAGCAGTTTTGAGGGGGCGCTTATCGGGGAGCTGTTTTTT